This entry lists 14 T cell receptor beta chains sequenced from one sample in a study of cytomegalovirus exposure and HLA in healthy donors (dated by TCRdb to between 2016 and 2019). Libraries were constructed by the immunoSEQ multiplex PCR assay. The multiplex PCR relied on a mix of 60 forward primers for TCR Vbeta segments and 13 reverse primers for TCR Jbeta segments. TCRdb retrieved this table from immuneACCESS and kept in-frame rearrangements only. Not all clones are present; in checked studies, unresolved V genes account for under half, and no reason is known for the remainder. Across this sample there are 150,000 to 200,000 clones, with roughly 77% seen only once. Roughly 3.7% of the sample is in the top ten clones. The sample was PBMCs. These receptors were collected from a man younger than 45 in good health and CMV-seropositive.

The CDR3 coding sequence is TGTGCCACCAGCAGGGCCCGGGGAACTAATGAAAAACTGTTTTTT. It is translated as CATSRARGTNEKLFF. This sequence joins TRBV15 and TRBJ1-4; D is unclear. Germline V lookup: CDR1 LNHNV, CDR2 YYDKDF (reference sequence). The length of the CDR3 is 15 residues. Trimming shortened V by 3 bases and J by 1 base, and 9 bases separated the two germline ends.

The V and J genes are TRBV7-2 and TRBJ1-2; no firm D call. The V end was cut by 2 bases, the J end by 7 bases, with 14 bases between. This CDR3 spans 14 amino acids. CDR1 is SGHTA, CDR2 FQGNSA, per germline. The chain's CDR3 is CASSLLPGGSGYTF. The CDR3 region has the DNA TGTGCCAGCAGCTTACTCCCGGGTGGTTCTGGCTACACCTTC.

This sequence joins TRBV5-1 and TRBJ1-5; 7 bases fit TRBD1. The CDR3 is made up of 15 amino acids. V lost 0 bases, J lost 5 bases, and 5 bases stayed unmatched. The germline CDR1 and CDR2 sequences are SGHRS and YFSETQ. The CDR3 coding sequence is TGCGCCAGCAGCTTGGTAGGGACAGATGATCAGCCCCAGCATTTT. Protein product: CASSLVGTDDQPQHF.

The chain joins TRBV7-8 to TRBJ1-6; D perhaps matches TRBD1 (5 bases). V dropped 5 bases and J dropped 7 bases, with 21 bases sitting between them. The CDR3 spans 17 residues. Germline V gene sequence: CDR1 SGHVS, CDR2 FQNEAQ. The CDR3 sequence: CASSRVRDLLWNSPLHF. In DNA form, the CDR3 reads TGTGCCAGCAGCCGAGTGCGGGACCTTTTATGGAATTCACCCCTCCACTTT.

This clone was found once. V and J are TRBV6-5 and TRBJ2-3, with D possibly being TRBD1 (5 bases). V dropped 0 bases and J dropped 4 bases, with 14 bases sitting between them. CDR1 is MNHEY and CDR2 is SVGAGI in the germline V gene. This CDR3 comprises 16 residues. As DNA, the CDR3 is TGTGCCAGCAGTTACTCGGGGCAGGGCGGCGCAGATACGCAGTATTTT. Encoded protein: CASSYSGQGGADTQYF.

The chain carries TRBV9 and TRBJ1-3; D is undetermined. CDR3 size: 15 residues. Germline-derived CDR1 and CDR2 are SGDLS and YYNGEE. Trimming took 6 bases from V and 0 from J, leaving 13 bases between them. CDR3 sequence (DNA): TGTGCCAGCACCCCCGGGATAAGCTCTGGAAACACCATATATTTT. It codes for CASTPGISSGNTIYF.

Notes on this clone: Other DNA sequences of this sample code for an identical CDR3. J is TRBJ1-1 and V is TRBV5-1; D remains ambiguous. The CDR3 is 13 residues long. Germline assignment: CDR1 SGHRS and CDR2 YFSETQ. Trimming shortened V by 4 bases and J by 0 bases, and 7 bases separated the two germline ends. CDR3: CASSPGVNTEAFF. CDR3 coding DNA: TGCGCCAGCAGCCCCGGAGTGAACACTGAAGCTTTCTTT.

V gene TRBV6-6 combines with J gene TRBJ2-3, with no clear D. Germline V CDR1 and CDR2: MNHNY, SVGAGI (reference sequence). The CDR3 has 12 residues. V was shortened by 5 bases and J by 1 base, with 4 bases between the two germline ends. The CDR3: CASSPGTDTQYF. The DNA of the CDR3 is TGTGCCAGCAGTCCCGGCACAGATACGCAGTATTTT.

The J gene is TRBJ2-5, the V gene TRBV7-7; 9 nucleotides line up with TRBD2. The CDR3 is 16 residues long. CDR1 is SSHAT, CDR2 FNYEAQ, per germline (reference sequence). Losses at the gene ends were 1 base for V and 5 bases for J; bases not matched to a gene: 8. The CDR3 is CASSLGLAGRRETQYF. CDR3 DNA sequence: TGTGCCAGCAGCTTAGGGCTAGCGGGGAGAAGGGAGACCCAGTACTTC.

The genes are TRBV30 and TRBJ1-2; the D gene is possibly TRBD1 (5 bases). The length of the CDR3 is 13 residues. CDR1 GTSNPN and CDR2 SVGIG come from the germline V gene (reference sequence). Trimming left V 5 bases short and J 6 bases short, with 16 bases between. Here the CDR3 DNA reads TGTGCCTGGTGGGTCGGGGGGAGTCATGGCTACACCTTC. Translated: CAWWVGGSHGYTF. The variable domain in full, completed from reference TRBV30 and TRBJ1-2, reads SQTIHQWPATLVQPVGSPLSLECTVEGTSNPNLYWYRQAAGRGLQLLFYSVGIGQISSEVPQNLSASRPQDRQFILSSKKLLLSDSGFYLCAWWVGGSHGYTFGSGTRLTVV.

The chain uses TRBV20-1 and TRBJ2-3; the D is unclear. The V gene's germline CDR1 is DFQATT and CDR2 SNEGSKA (reference sequence). CDR3 length equals 11 residues. V lost 0 bases to trimming and J lost 6 bases, with 4 bases between them. The CDR3 reads CSARDRDTQYF. For the CDR3, the DNA is TGCAGTGCTAGAGATCGGGATACGCAGTATTTT.

The rearrangement joins TRBV4-1 to TRBJ2-7; tentatively, D is TRBD1 (6 bases). The CDR3 totals 15 residues. Trimming took off 2 bases at V and 3 bases at J, with 14 bases between the two ends. The germline V gene encodes CDR1 MGHRA and CDR2 YSYEKL. The CDR3 region has the DNA TGCGCCAGCAGCCAAACTGAGGACAGTAGCTACGAGCAGTACTTC. Amino acid sequence: CASSQTEDSSYEQYF.

V and J are TRBV4-3 and TRBJ2-2, with 8 bases matching TRBD2. The CDR3 length is 15 residues. Per germline, CDR1 LGHNA and CDR2 YSLEER. After removal of 6 bases from V and 3 bases from J, the junction contained 6 bases not matched to a gene. The CDR3 DNA reads TGCGCCAGCAGTGAAGCGGGGGCGGACACCGGGGAGCTGTTTTTT. Translated, it gives CASSEAGADTGELFF.

The rearrangement joins TRBV6-4 to TRBJ1-5; 9 positions match TRBD1. The junction had 10 bases not matched to a gene; V was cut back by 7 bases and J by 0 bases. Per germline, CDR1 MRHNA and CDR2 SNTAGT. The CDR3 loop spans 17 amino acids. The CDR3 loop is CASNLPRTGVSNQPQHF. For the CDR3, the DNA is TGTGCCAGCAACCTCCCCAGGACAGGGGTTAGCAATCAGCCCCAGCATTTT.